The rows below give T cell receptor beta chains drawn from one sample of a study of molecular identifiers for immune sequencing clone quantification. TCRdb used MiXCR to reprocess the PCR reads, holding one entry per CDR3 protein. The repertoire has approximately 670,000 distinct CDR3 sequences, 20% of them found once; the top ten carry roughly 0.85%. Sequencing used naive CD8+ T cells from blood, with Jurkat cell RNA spiked in. The receptor set was obtained from a human donor in good health. Some libraries in this study had Jurkat cell RNA spiked in. Each CDR3 is given with its conserved first and last residue. Fields, in order: J gene, clone size, D gene, V gene, CDR3 protein, CDR3 DNA. D genes are given only for firm matches. The size of a clone is reported for some rows only, either as once, few or many, or as a class for expanded clones.

J: TRBJ1-1
size: many
D: NA
V: TRBV6-5
CDR3: CASGPWGLLNTEAFF
DNA: TGTGCCAGCGGCCCTTGGGGGCTGTTGAACACTGAAGCTTTCTTT

J: TRBJ2-1
size: few
D: TRBD2
V: TRBV27
CDR3: CASSTGLAQFF
DNA: TGTGCCAGCAGTACAGGACTAGCCCAGTTCTTC

J: TRBJ2-7
size: NA
D: TRBD1
V: TRBV10-3
CDR3: CAISPRDRGGDEQYF
DNA: TGTGCCATCAGCCCGAGGGACAGGGGCGGTGACGAGCAGTACTTC

J: TRBJ2-5
size: many
D: NA
V: TRBV10-2
CDR3: CASIRARTEETQYF
DNA: TGCGCCAGCATCCGAGCAAGGACCGAAGAGACCCAGTACTTC

J: TRBJ2-1
size: NA
D: TRBD2
V: TRBV12-3/TRBV12-4
CDR3: CASRDPSGGAGNEQFF
DNA: TGTGCCAGCAGAGATCCTAGCGGGGGGGCCGGAAATGAGCAGTTCTTC

J: TRBJ2-3
size: many
D: NA
V: TRBV7-9
CDR3: CASSYRTGGGTDTQYF
DNA: TGTGCCAGCAGCTACCGAACTGGGGGTGGCACAGATACGCAGTATTTT

J: TRBJ2-7
size: many
D: TRBD2
V: TRBV20-1
CDR3: CSARAIAGASIYEQYF
DNA: TGCAGTGCTAGGGCGATAGCGGGAGCTTCGATCTACGAGCAGTACTTC

J: TRBJ2-3
size: many
D: NA
V: TRBV20-1
CDR3: CSARGSSTTQTTDTQYF
DNA: TGCAGTGCTAGAGGTTCGTCGACAACCCAGACGACAGATACGCAGTATTTT

J: TRBJ2-2
size: NA
D: NA
V: TRBV19
CDR3: CASRTPTGELFF
DNA: TGTGCCAGCAGGACTCCTACCGGGGAGCTGTTTTTT

J: TRBJ2-7
size: NA
D: NA
V: TRBV19
CDR3: CAFPLGDYEQYF
DNA: TGTGCCTTTCCCCTAGGGGACTACGAGCAGTACTTC

J: TRBJ1-4
size: many
D: NA
V: TRBV27
CDR3: CASSLLGAQEKLFF
DNA: TGTGCCAGCAGTTTGTTGGGTGCCCAAGAAAAACTGTTTTTT

J: TRBJ2-4
size: many
D: NA
V: TRBV4-3
CDR3: CASSQDLRGASPGNIQYF
DNA: TGCGCCAGCAGCCAAGATCTCCGAGGGGCCTCTCCTGGAAACATTCAGTACTTC

J: TRBJ2-7
size: many
D: NA
V: TRBV29-1
CDR3: CSVEGDTPYEQYF
DNA: TGCAGCGTTGAGGGTGACACCCCCTACGAGCAGTACTTC

J: TRBJ1-2
size: few
D: TRBD1
V: TRBV12-3/TRBV12-4
CDR3: CASSSGGGGYTF
DNA: TGTGCCAGCAGTTCAGGGGGCGGAGGCTACACCTTC

J: TRBJ2-3
size: many
D: TRBD2
V: TRBV7-2
CDR3: CASSQPTSGVPGDTQYF
DNA: TGTGCCAGCAGCCAGCCGACTAGCGGGGTGCCGGGAGATACGCAGTATTTT

J: TRBJ2-5
size: many
D: NA
V: TRBV28
CDR3: CASSFETETQYF
DNA: TGTGCCAGCAGTTTTGAGACAGAGACCCAGTACTTC

J: TRBJ2-5
size: few
D: TRBD2
V: TRBV10-3
CDR3: CAISELAGQETQYF
DNA: TGTGCCATCAGTGAGCTAGCGGGACAAGAGACCCAGTACTTC

J: TRBJ2-7
size: NA
D: TRBD2
V: TRBV7-2
CDR3: CASSSHWEGLYYEQYF
DNA: TGTGCCAGCAGCTCCCATTGGGAGGGGTTGTACTACGAGCAGTACTTC

J: TRBJ2-5
size: NA
D: TRBD1
V: TRBV7-3
CDR3: CASSQKKKQGQETQYF
DNA: TGTGCCAGCAGCCAAAAAAAAAAACAGGGGCAAGAGACCCAGTACTTC

J: TRBJ1-2
size: many
D: NA
V: TRBV6-2/TRBV6-3
CDR3: CASRTWTAGGYGYTF
DNA: TGTGCCAGCAGGACTTGGACGGCCGGCGGCTATGGCTACACCTTC

J: TRBJ2-5
size: NA
D: TRBD2
V: TRBV19
CDR3: CASSMGLAGIVQETQYF
DNA: TGTGCCAGTAGTATGGGACTAGCGGGAATAGTACAAGAGACCCAGTACTTC

J: TRBJ2-5
size: NA
D: NA
V: TRBV5-6
CDR3: CAGSLGPLGQETQYF
DNA: TGTGCCGGCAGCTTGGGCCCCCTCGGGCAAGAGACCCAGTACTTC

J: TRBJ2-7
size: many
D: TRBD2
V: TRBV6-6
CDR3: CASSSISGGTYEQYF
DNA: TGTGCCAGCAGTTCCATTAGCGGGGGCACGTACGAGCAGTACTTC

J: TRBJ2-3
size: many
D: TRBD2
V: TRBV11-2
CDR3: CASSFRTSGDSTDTQYF
DNA: TGTGCCAGCAGCTTCCGGACTAGCGGGGATAGCACAGATACGCAGTATTTT

J: TRBJ1-1
size: many
D: NA
V: TRBV7-3
CDR3: CASSLTIGGTEAFF
DNA: TGTGCCAGCAGCTTAACGATAGGTGGAACTGAAGCTTTCTTT

J: TRBJ1-2
size: many
D: NA
V: TRBV6-2/TRBV6-3
CDR3: CASSLTLSGNYGYTF
DNA: TGTGCCAGCAGTCTTACGCTGTCGGGGAACTATGGCTACACCTTC

J: TRBJ2-7
size: many
D: NA
V: TRBV4-3
CDR3: CASSQVPGPPYEQYF
DNA: TGCGCCAGCAGCCAAGTTCCGGGGCCCCCCTACGAGCAGTACTTC

J: TRBJ1-6
size: many
D: NA
V: TRBV7-9
CDR3: CASSHTEKRTSSYNSPLHF
DNA: TGTGCCAGCAGCCATACAGAGAAGAGAACGAGCTCCTATAATTCACCCCTCCACTTT

J: TRBJ2-7
size: many
D: TRBD2
V: TRBV19
CDR3: CASSWGLARIYEQYF
DNA: TGTGCCAGTAGCTGGGGACTAGCGAGAATCTACGAGCAGTACTTC

J: TRBJ2-7
size: many
D: NA
V: TRBV12-3/TRBV12-4
CDR3: CASGGAQQYF
DNA: TGTGCCAGCGGAGGGGCCCAGCAGTACTTC

J: TRBJ1-5
size: many
D: NA
V: TRBV19
CDR3: CASRLKGGDQPQHF
DNA: TGTGCCAGTAGATTGAAGGGGGGGGACCAGCCCCAGCATTTT

J: TRBJ2-2
size: few
D: NA
V: TRBV13
CDR3: CASSLWTNTGELFF
DNA: TGTGCCAGCAGCCTATGGACAAACACCGGGGAGCTGTTTTTT

J: TRBJ2-7
size: many
D: TRBD1
V: TRBV6-2/TRBV6-3
CDR3: CASSYSWDRAYEQYF
DNA: TGTGCCAGCAGTTACTCATGGGACAGGGCCTACGAGCAGTACTTC

J: TRBJ2-3
size: many
D: TRBD2
V: TRBV15
CDR3: CATSRDLSGGPTDTQYF
DNA: TGTGCCACCAGCAGAGATCTGTCGGGAGGGCCAACAGATACGCAGTATTTT

J: TRBJ2-5
size: few
D: TRBD1
V: TRBV7-8
CDR3: CASSLGGLGQGAWETQYF
DNA: TGTGCCAGCAGCTTAGGGGGTTTGGGACAGGGGGCCTGGGAGACCCAGTACTTC

J: TRBJ2-7
size: many
D: NA
V: TRBV4-2
CDR3: CASEGSSYEQYF
DNA: TGTGCCAGCGAGGGCAGCTCCTACGAGCAGTACTTC

J: TRBJ2-5
size: NA
D: NA
V: TRBV13
CDR3: CASSSRGLLQETQYF
DNA: TGTGCCAGCAGCTCCCGAGGACTACTACAAGAGACCCAGTACTTC

J: TRBJ2-1
size: many
D: TRBD2
V: TRBV27
CDR3: CASSPLGAGGGEQFF
DNA: TGTGCCAGCAGTCCCCTGGGAGCGGGAGGAGGGGAGCAGTTCTTC

J: TRBJ2-5
size: many
D: TRBD1
V: TRBV7-2
CDR3: CASSLPTGTGAVGQETQYF
DNA: TGTGCCAGCAGCCTCCCAACCGGGACAGGTGCCGTGGGACAAGAGACCCAGTACTTC

J: TRBJ2-1
size: NA
D: NA
V: TRBV12-3/TRBV12-4
CDR3: CASSLSRTEQFF
DNA: TGTGCCAGCAGTTTAAGTCGGACTGAGCAGTTCTTC

J: TRBJ2-7
size: many
D: TRBD1
V: TRBV27
CDR3: CASSVTGGLSYEQYF
DNA: TGTGCCAGCAGCGTAACAGGGGGCCTAAGCTACGAGCAGTACTTC

J: TRBJ1-1
size: many
D: NA
V: TRBV7-9
CDR3: CASSPPWSGYTEAFF
DNA: TGTGCCAGCAGCCCTCCGTGGTCGGGGTACACTGAAGCTTTCTTT

J: TRBJ1-5
size: NA
D: TRBD1
V: TRBV6-4
CDR3: CASKMRQGIHQPQHF
DNA: TGTGCCAGCAAGATGAGACAGGGTATTCATCAGCCCCAGCATTTT

J: TRBJ2-1
size: NA
D: NA
V: TRBV2
CDR3: CAGKAWFHEQFF
DNA: TGTGCCGGCAAGGCTTGGTTTCATGAGCAGTTCTTC

J: TRBJ2-5
size: few
D: NA
V: TRBV20-1
CDR3: CSAREVQETQYF
DNA: TGCAGTGCTAGAGAGGTTCAAGAGACCCAGTACTTC

J: TRBJ2-3
size: many
D: TRBD2
V: TRBV6-5
CDR3: CASSRLAGAPDTQYF
DNA: TGTGCCAGCAGTCGACTAGCGGGGGCCCCAGATACGCAGTATTTT

J: TRBJ2-7
size: few
D: NA
V: TRBV9
CDR3: CASSVGREGIYEQYF
DNA: TGTGCCAGCAGCGTAGGCCGGGAAGGAATCTACGAGCAGTACTTC